The T cell receptor (beta chain) under discussion was sequenced for a study of OX40 agonist ivuxolimab in advanced cancers. On the study more broadly: Patients took ivuxolimab, an agonistic anti-OX40 (CD134) antibody. In three patients, partial responses were observed, one with hepatocellular carcinoma and two with cutaneous melanoma.

Produced via immunoSEQ multiplex PCR; TCRdb's table is partial and in-frame only. The sample includes tens of thousands of clones, around 90% of them seen just once. Study results and caveats: Partial responders dosed at 0.1-3.0 mg/kg displayed clonal expansion ranking among the lowest. More expanded clones were seen, on average, in CD8+ T cells than in CD4+.

From germline, CDR1 is SGDLS and CDR2 YYNGEE. Trimming stripped 0 bases from V and 0 bases from J, with 11 bases between. The CDR3 runs 16 residues. Details on this clone: Its target is not known.

This TCR came from an adult with an advanced solid tumor such as melanoma, head and neck, liver or kidney cancer. The sample here was CD4+ or CD8+ T cells sorted from blood, taken in a trial of the OX40 agonist ivuxolimab. This chain connects TRBV9 to TRBJ2-3; D gene ambiguous. CDR3 region: CASSVGENPSTDTQYF. The CDR3 region has the DNA TGTGCCAGCAGCGTAGGAGAAAATCCCAGCACAGATACGCAGTATTTT.